One and the same sample provided the 20 T cell receptor beta chains below, sequenced in a study of cytomegalovirus exposure and HLA in healthy donors. The PCR had 60 Vbeta and 13 Jbeta primers. TCRdb keeps only in-frame clones here, not all; method: immunoSEQ multiplex PCR. This sample has approximately 150,000 clones, with just over 75% found just once. The sequenced sample was PBMCs. The receptors shown here come from a young woman in good health and CMV-seropositive.

CDR3 loop: CAWVRGRTEAFF. DNA for the CDR3: TGTGCCTGGGTGAGAGGTAGGACTGAAGCTTTCTTT. The chain joins TRBV30 to TRBJ1-1; D gene uncertain. Trimming pared 5 bases from V and 5 bases from J, leaving 12 bases between. Germline lookup yields CDR1 GTSNPN and CDR2 SVGIG (reference sequence). CDR3 length equals 12 residues.

Only a few counts were recorded for this clone. This chain joins TRBV4-1 and TRBJ1-2; tentative D call: TRBD1 (5 bases). Germline V gene data show CDR1 as MGHRA and CDR2 as YSYEKL. This CDR3 comprises 15 residues. Trimming took off 0 bases at V and 6 bases at J, with 14 bases between the two ends. The CDR3 bases are TGCGCCAGCAGCCAAGATATAACAGGTTGGGATGGCTACACCTTC. Protein: CASSQDITGWDGYTF.

The chain links TRBV30 to TRBJ1-2; D is perhaps TRBD1 (6 bases). This CDR3 has 12 residues. Trimming cost V 2 bases and J 8 bases, with 12 bases left between them. The germline gives CDR1 GTSNPN, CDR2 SVGIG (reference sequence). CDR3: CAWSSGVGGYTF. The CDR3 coding sequence is TGTGCCTGGAGTTCAGGGGTAGGGGGCTACACCTTC.

This sequence joins TRBV7-9 and TRBJ2-7; 7 bases line up with TRBD1. The CDR3 has 16 residues. The junction had 10 bases not matched to a gene; V was cut back by 3 bases and J by 2 bases. Germline CDR1 SEHNR, CDR2 FQNEAQ (reference sequence). This CDR3 is CASSLGIGGNPYEQYF. CDR3 sequence (DNA): TGTGCCAGCAGCTTGGGTATAGGGGGCAACCCCTACGAGCAGTACTTC.

Turning to this clone: The same CDR3 can be traced to other DNA sequences in this sample. The rearrangement uses TRBV7-2 and TRBJ2-1; no clear D. V was trimmed by 1 base and J by 7 bases, leaving 8 bases between them. The CDR3 has 13 residues. Germline values: CDR1 SGHTA, CDR2 FQGNSA. The CDR3 sequence is CASSLDRSNEQFF. CDR3 in DNA: TGTGCCAGCAGCTTAGATCGGAGTAATGAGCAGTTCTTC.

As for this clone: The same CDR3 also results from other DNA sequences found in this sample. The chain has TRBV19 and TRBJ2-6; D uncertain. Germline CDR1 reads LNHDA; CDR2 reads SQIVND (reference sequence). Trimming removed 5 bases at V and 4 bases at J, with 12 bases between. The CDR3 has 15 amino acids. The CDR3 reads CASSPDTSGANVLTF. CDR3 nucleotide sequence: TGTGCCAGTAGTCCCGACACCTCCGGGGCCAACGTCCTGACTTTC.

This chain joins TRBV10-3 and TRBJ2-1; TRBD1 matches at 11 bases. From germline, CDR1 is ENHRY and CDR2 SYGVKD. CDR3 size: 13 residues. J was trimmed by 5 bases and V by 7 bases; bases with no gene match: 1. CDR3 sequence (DNA): TGTGCCATCAAGGGACAGGGGGACAATGAGCAGTTCTTC. Translation: CAIKGQGDNEQFF.

V gene TRBV11-1 combines with J gene TRBJ2-5; TRBD2 might be the D (5 bases). The CDR3 length is 13 residues. The germline CDR1 and CDR2 sequences are SGHAT and FQDESV (reference sequence). The V end was cut by 3 bases, the J end by 4 bases, with 9 bases between. The chain's CDR3 is CASSLELGETQYF. CDR3 DNA sequence: TGTGCCAGCAGCTTGGAACTAGGAGAGACCCAGTACTTC.

In its sample, this clone was seen a few times. The rearrangement links TRBV9 to TRBJ2-3; the D is unclear. The CDR3 is made up of 11 amino acids. Germline V gene data show CDR1 as SGDLS and CDR2 as YYNGEE. Trimming shortened V by 4 bases and J by 6 bases, and 6 bases separated the two germline ends. In DNA form, the CDR3 reads TGTGCCAGCAGCTATGGCGATACGCAGTATTTT. Amino acids: CASSYGDTQYF. Drawing the rest from reference TRBV9 and TRBJ2-3, the complete variable domain is DSGVTQTPKHLITATGQRVTLRCSPRSGDLSVYWYQQSLDQGLQFLIQYYNGEERAKGNILERFSAQQFPDLHSELNLSSLELGDSALYFCASSYGDTQYFGPGTRLTVL.

The chain recombines TRBV7-2 with TRBJ1-3; TRBD1 is a possible D gene (5 bases). Trimming cost V 2 bases and J 4 bases, with 9 bases left between them. Per the germline V gene, CDR1 is SGHTA and CDR2 is FQGNSA. The CDR3 covers 14 residues. The CDR3 DNA reads TGTGCCAGCAGCTTAACCCCAGGGGGAAACACCATATATTTT. This translates into CASSLTPGGNTIYF.

The chain links TRBV30 to TRBJ2-2; a possible D gene is TRBD1 (6 bases). CDR1 is GTSNPN and CDR2 is SVGIG in the germline V gene (reference sequence). This CDR3 region has 15 residues. Between the trimmed V and J ends, which lost 2 bases and 2 bases, there was a span of 12 bases. CDR3 sequence: CAWSPRTVNTGELFF. CDR3 nucleotide sequence: TGTGCCTGGAGTCCACGGACAGTTAACACCGGGGAGCTGTTTTTT.

This rearrangement joins TRBV28 to TRBJ2-5; D possibly corresponds to TRBD2 (5 bases). V was trimmed by 4 bases and J by 9 bases, leaving 18 bases between them. The CDR3 sequence is 14 residues long. Germline CDR1 is MDHEN and CDR2 is SYDVKM. DNA of the CDR3: TGTGCCAGCAGTTCCCCTCCTCTCGGAGGAGCCCAGTACTTC. Translated: CASSSPPLGGAQYF.

The chain has TRBV11-3 and TRBJ1-2; possibly TRBD1 for D (5 bases). Germline CDR1 and CDR2: SGHNT and YENEEA. This CDR3 contains 16 residues. V dropped 0 bases and J dropped 3 bases, with 14 bases sitting between them. The DNA for the CDR3 is TGTGCCAGCAGCTTAGATCGGGGGAGGGATCACTATGGCTACACCTTC. Protein: CASSLDRGRDHYGYTF. Full variable domain (missing parts from reference TRBV11-3 and TRBJ1-2): EAGVVQSPRYKIIEKKQPVAFWCNPISGHNTLYWYLQNLGQGPELLIRYENEEAVDDSQLPKDRFSAERLKGVDSTLKIQPAELGDSAVYLCASSLDRGRDHYGYTFGSGTRLTVV.

The chain is built from TRBV11-2 and TRBJ2-7; TRBD1 agrees at 9 bases. From germline, CDR1 is SGHAT and CDR2 FQNNGV. V shed 5 bases, J shed 2 bases, and the junction held 4 bases outside the gene matches. The CDR3 is 14 residues long. The CDR3 region is CASSDRQGAYEQYF. In nucleotides, the CDR3 is TGTGCCAGCAGCGATCGACAGGGGGCCTACGAGCAGTACTTC.

This clone has a single count. The chain is built from TRBV21-1 and TRBJ2-7; the DNA was not used to check the table's D call, TRBD2. TRBV21-1 is tagged as a pseudogene. The CDR3 has 19 residues. CDR3 nucleotides: TGTGCCAGCAGCAAAACCCCACCTCCAGAGACTAGGTGCTCCTACGAGCAGTACTTC. It encodes CASSKTPPPETRCSYEQYF.

J is TRBJ1-3 and V is TRBV19, with TRBD1 matching 7 bases. The CDR3 totals 15 residues. With V trimmed by 5 bases and J by 2 bases, 6 bases remained unmatched. Germline V gives CDR1 LNHDA, CDR2 SQIVND (reference sequence). This CDR3 is CASSPQQGTGNTIYF. CDR3 DNA sequence: TGTGCCAGTAGTCCCCAACAGGGGACTGGAAACACCATATATTTT.

The chain joins TRBV28 to TRBJ1-2; possibly TRBD1 for D (5 bases). The V end was cut by 6 bases, the J end by 0 bases, with 11 bases between. The germline CDR1 and CDR2 sequences are MDHEN and SYDVKM. CDR3 length equals 14 residues. This CDR3 reads CASSRTTANYGYTF. The DNA for the CDR3 is TGTGCCAGCAGCCGGACGACAGCTAACTATGGCTACACCTTC.

A remark on this clone: The DNA is omitted, as the CDR3 cannot be located on it reliably, and the CDR3 follows TCRdb's listing. The chain is built from TRBV27 and TRBJ2-7; the table's D gene call, TRBD1, was not cross checked with the DNA. From germline, CDR1 is MNHEY and CDR2 SMNVEV (reference sequence). The CDR3 numbers 14 amino acids, ends counted. The CDR3 spells CASSTSRDSYEQYF.

The V and J genes are TRBV5-1 and TRBJ2-1; 10 bases line up with TRBD2. Germline CDR1 reads SGHRS; CDR2 reads YFSETQ. The V gene end was trimmed by 2 bases and the J gene end by 6 bases; junction bases not matched to a gene: 2. There are 14 residues in the CDR3. Written as DNA, the CDR3 is TGCGCCAGCAGCTTCCCTAGCGGGAGCAATGAGCAGTTCTTC. Amino acid sequence: CASSFPSGSNEQFF.

This clone has only one observation. This chain uses TRBV30 with TRBJ2-5; D remains ambiguous. The CDR3 contains 13 residues. Germline assignment: CDR1 GTSNPN and CDR2 SVGIG (reference sequence). V shed 2 bases and J shed 5 bases, with 12 bases lying between them. CDR3: CAWSLLTSETQYF. CDR3 in DNA: TGTGCCTGGAGTTTACTAACTTCTGAGACCCAGTACTTC.